This is a list of T cell receptor beta chains from one sample in a study of metastatic and nonmetastatic thyroid tumors. TCRdb reprocessed the PCR reads via MiXCR. The data show around 46,000 clones, roughly a fifth seen once. Material for sequencing was blood. The receptor set was obtained from a male donor with papillary thyroid cancer or a benign thyroid nodule (not recorded which). Some clones in this sample may be carry-over from other donors' samples. Both conserved end residues are part of each CDR3. A D gene is named only where the DNA matches it firmly. Clone size is given for some rows only: seen once, a few or many times, or a class if the clone is expanded.

J gene: TRBJ2-7
clone size: -
V gene: TRBV4-2
D gene: -
CDR3 DNA: TGTGCCAGCAGTTTTCGGCGGGGGCCCCCCTACGAGCAGTACTTC
CDR3 protein: CASSFRRGPPYEQYF

J gene: TRBJ2-3
clone size: many
V gene: TRBV29-1
D gene: TRBD1
CDR3 DNA: TGCAGCGTTGACTTGCAGGGGGTGGGTACGCAGTATTTT
CDR3 protein: CSVDLQGVGTQYF

J gene: TRBJ1-1
clone size: many
V gene: TRBV2
D gene: -
CDR3 DNA: TGTGCCAGCAGCCCGCCCCCCAACGCTGAAGCTTTCTTT
CDR3 protein: CASSPPPNAEAFF

J gene: TRBJ1-4
clone size: many
V gene: TRBV6-5
D gene: -
CDR3 DNA: TGTGCCAGCAGTTACTCAGGGCAGGAAAAACTGTTTTTT
CDR3 protein: CASSYSGQEKLFF

J gene: TRBJ1-5
clone size: -
V gene: TRBV11-2
D gene: -
CDR3 DNA: TGTGCCAGCAGTTCTGGTTCGGGAAATCAGCCCCAGCATTTT
CDR3 protein: CASSSGSGNQPQHF

J gene: TRBJ2-2
clone size: -
V gene: TRBV6-1
D gene: TRBD2
CDR3 DNA: TGTGCCAGCAGCAACATCCCGGGTCTAGCGGGGGGATACCCCCTGTTTTTT
CDR3 protein: CASSNIPGLAGGYPLFF

J gene: TRBJ2-7
clone size: -
V gene: TRBV12-3/TRBV12-4
D gene: -
CDR3 DNA: TGTGCCAGCCGCCGGGACGGTTCCTACGAGCAGTACTTC
CDR3 protein: CASRRDGSYEQYF

J gene: TRBJ2-3
clone size: -
V gene: TRBV20-1
D gene: TRBD2
CDR3 DNA: TGCAGTGCTAGACTAGCGGCGCCCACAGATACGCAGTATTTT
CDR3 protein: CSARLAAPTDTQYF

J gene: TRBJ2-7
clone size: -
V gene: TRBV4-2
D gene: TRBD2
CDR3 DNA: TGTGCCAGCAGCCAAGATGGACTAGCGGGGGGCTACGAGCAGTACTTC
CDR3 protein: CASSQDGLAGGYEQYF

J gene: TRBJ2-1
clone size: many
V gene: TRBV5-1
D gene: -
CDR3 DNA: TGCGCCAGCAGCGTAAGCGGAGCGAGCTCCTACAATGAGCAGTTCTTC
CDR3 protein: CASSVSGASSYNEQFF

J gene: TRBJ1-6
clone size: few
V gene: TRBV27
D gene: -
CDR3 DNA: TGTGCCAGCAGTTTATACCAGAGCCTGGGGAATTCAACCCTCAACTTT
CDR3 protein: CASSLYQSLGNSTLNF

J gene: TRBJ2-7
clone size: -
V gene: TRBV4-2
D gene: -
CDR3 DNA: TGTGCCAGCAGCCAGGATCCAGTGGGCGAGCAGTACTTC
CDR3 protein: CASSQDPVGEQYF

J gene: TRBJ1-5
clone size: -
V gene: TRBV30
D gene: -
CDR3 DNA: TGTGCCTGGAGTGCTGGGGGAAATCAGCCCCAGCATTTT
CDR3 protein: CAWSAGGNQPQHF

J gene: TRBJ2-7
clone size: few
V gene: TRBV6-2/TRBV6-3
D gene: -
CDR3 DNA: TGTGCCAGCCAACCGCGGAGATCCTACGAGCAGTACTTC
CDR3 protein: CASQPRRSYEQYF

J gene: TRBJ1-1
clone size: -
V gene: TRBV7-3
D gene: -
CDR3 DNA: TGTGCCAGCAGCTTATATCAGAACACTGAAGCTTTCTTT
CDR3 protein: CASSLYQNTEAFF

J gene: TRBJ2-1
clone size: medium-sized
V gene: TRBV4-2
D gene: TRBD2
CDR3 DNA: TGTGCCAGCAGCCAAGCTAGCGGGGGGGCTGAAGAGCAGTTCTTC
CDR3 protein: CASSQASGGAEEQFF

J gene: TRBJ2-7
clone size: -
V gene: TRBV6-1
D gene: TRBD2
CDR3 DNA: TGTGCCAGCAGTACGGGGGCTAGCGGGGAAACCGCCTACGAGCAGTACTTC
CDR3 protein: CASSTGASGETAYEQYF

J gene: TRBJ1-5
clone size: -
V gene: TRBV4-1
D gene: -
CDR3 DNA: TGCGCCAGCAGCCACGTCCCACTAAGCAATCAGCCCCAGCATTTT
CDR3 protein: CASSHVPLSNQPQHF

J gene: TRBJ1-1
clone size: many
V gene: TRBV7-8
D gene: -
CDR3 DNA: TGTGCCAGCAGCTTCACAGCTACCTTGGGGATGAACACTGAAGCTTTCTTT
CDR3 protein: CASSFTATLGMNTEAFF

J gene: TRBJ1-2
clone size: medium-sized
V gene: TRBV5-1
D gene: -
CDR3 DNA: TGCGCCAGCAGCTGGGGGGGAGATGGCTACACCTTC
CDR3 protein: CASSWGGDGYTF

J gene: TRBJ1-2
clone size: many
V gene: TRBV7-9
D gene: -
CDR3 DNA: TGTGCCAGCAGGGAGGGGCCGTATAACTATGGCTACACCTTC
CDR3 protein: CASREGPYNYGYTF

J gene: TRBJ2-2
clone size: -
V gene: TRBV7-2
D gene: TRBD1
CDR3 DNA: TGTGCCAGCAGCACCGGACAGGGGACAACCTTGGAGCTGTTTTTT
CDR3 protein: CASSTGQGTTLELFF

J gene: TRBJ2-7
clone size: -
V gene: TRBV7-6
D gene: -
CDR3 DNA: TGTGCCAGCAGCCCCAGCCGGGCGGTTTCTACGATTAAGTACTTC
CDR3 protein: CASSPSRAVSTIKYF

J gene: TRBJ2-1
clone size: many
V gene: TRBV6-4
D gene: TRBD2
CDR3 DNA: TGTGCCAGCAGTGACCTCCTACTAGCGGGGGGGTGGGATGAGCAGTTCTTC
CDR3 protein: CASSDLLLAGGWDEQFF

J gene: TRBJ1-1
clone size: many
V gene: TRBV20-1
D gene: TRBD1
CDR3 DNA: TGCAGTGCTAGACTACAGGGGGCAAATATCGAAGAAGCTTTCTTT
CDR3 protein: CSARLQGANIEEAFF

J gene: TRBJ2-7
clone size: -
V gene: TRBV3-1
D gene: -
CDR3 DNA: TGTGCCAGCAGCCATAGGTCCTACGAGCAGTACTTC
CDR3 protein: CASSHRSYEQYF

J gene: TRBJ2-5
clone size: many
V gene: TRBV24-1
D gene: -
CDR3 DNA: TGTGCCACCAGTTTGTCAGGGGTCCAAGAGACCCAGTACTTC
CDR3 protein: CATSLSGVQETQYF

J gene: TRBJ2-3
clone size: many
V gene: TRBV6-2/TRBV6-3
D gene: -
CDR3 DNA: TGTGCCAGCAGTTACGGCAGCTACTTACCTATAATCACAGATACGCAGTACTTT
CDR3 protein: CASSYGSYLPIITDTQYF

J gene: TRBJ1-5
clone size: many
V gene: TRBV24-1
D gene: -
CDR3 DNA: TGTGCCACCAGTGATTTCGGGCAGGCGGCCGGGCAGCCCCAGCATTTT
CDR3 protein: CATSDFGQAAGQPQHF

J gene: TRBJ2-2
clone size: -
V gene: TRBV6-1
D gene: -
CDR3 DNA: TGTGCCAGCGGTGAGGCGTTCTCCGGGGAGCTGTTTTTT
CDR3 protein: CASGEAFSGELFF

J gene: TRBJ1-3
clone size: -
V gene: TRBV3-1
D gene: TRBD1
CDR3 DNA: TGTGCCAGCAGCCGGCGGACAGGGTCAGGAAACACCATATATTTT
CDR3 protein: CASSRRTGSGNTIYF

J gene: TRBJ1-1
clone size: -
V gene: TRBV5-4
D gene: -
CDR3 DNA: TGTGCCAGCAGCTCGGAAGGGGTTTACACTGAAGCTTTCTTT
CDR3 protein: CASSSEGVYTEAFF